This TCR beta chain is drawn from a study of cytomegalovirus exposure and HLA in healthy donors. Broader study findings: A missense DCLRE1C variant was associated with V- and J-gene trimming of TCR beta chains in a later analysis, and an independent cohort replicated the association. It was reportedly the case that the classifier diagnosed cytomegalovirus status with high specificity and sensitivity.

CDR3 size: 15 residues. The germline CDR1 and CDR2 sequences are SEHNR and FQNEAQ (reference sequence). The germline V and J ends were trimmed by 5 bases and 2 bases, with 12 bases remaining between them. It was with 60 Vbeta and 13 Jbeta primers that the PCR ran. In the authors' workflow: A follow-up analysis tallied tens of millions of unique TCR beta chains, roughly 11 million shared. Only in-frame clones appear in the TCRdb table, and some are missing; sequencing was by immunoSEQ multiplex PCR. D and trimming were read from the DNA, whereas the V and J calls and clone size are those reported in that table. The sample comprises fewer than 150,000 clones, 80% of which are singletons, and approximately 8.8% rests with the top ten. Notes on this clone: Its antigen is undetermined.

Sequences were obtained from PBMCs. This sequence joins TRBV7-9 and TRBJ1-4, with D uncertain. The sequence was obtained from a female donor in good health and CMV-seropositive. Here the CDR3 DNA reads TGTGCCAGCAGCCAAGCAAGCCCCACTAATGAAAAACTGTTTTTT. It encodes CASSQASPTNEKLFF.